What follows are 18 T cell receptor beta chains derived from one specimen sequenced in a study of T cell repertoires in cytomegalovirus infection. TCRdb processed the reads anew with MiXCR; each CDR3 protein has one entry. This sample has 310,000 or so distinct CDR3 sequences, with roughly 15% found just once. The sample taken for sequencing was PBMCs. The receptors were sampled from a human donor in good health (CMV status not recorded). Some clones in this sample may be carry-over from other donors' samples.

This clonotype was seen a handful of times. The chain uses TRBV20-1 and TRBJ1-6; TRBD1 aligns across 7 bases. With 2 bases clipped from V and 0 bases from J, the junction kept 7 bases outside the gene matches. The CDR3 covers 17 residues. Germline CDR1 reads DFQATT; CDR2 reads SNEGSKA (reference sequence). The CDR3 loop is CSARFVQGSSYNSPLHF. CDR3 sequence (DNA): TGCAGTGCTAGATTTGTACAGGGGAGCTCCTATAATTCACCCCTCCACTTT.

The chain combines TRBV7-6 with TRBJ2-7; 8 bases fit TRBD1. Germline CDR1 and CDR2: SGHVS and FNYEAQ. The CDR3 loop spans 17 amino acids. Trimming removed 5 bases from V and 2 bases from J; junction bases left unmatched: 14. CDR3 sequence reads: CASSPNSDRGAAYEQYF. In nucleotides, the CDR3 is TGTGCCAGCAGCCCCAATTCCGACAGGGGCGCAGCCTACGAGCAGTACTTC.

This clonotype was seen repeatedly, ten times or more. The V gene is TRBV7-2, the J gene TRBJ1-2; D remains unclear. The CDR3 loop spans 15 amino acids. The V end lost 3 bases, the J end lost 4 bases, and 15 bases lay between the germline ends. Germline V gene sequence: CDR1 SGHTA, CDR2 FQGNSA. Here the CDR3 reads CASSLVMGNGYGYTF. CDR3 sequence (DNA): TGTGCCAGCAGCTTGGTTATGGGTAATGGCTATGGCTACACCTTC.

This clonotype was seen more than once but under ten times. J is TRBJ2-3 and V is TRBV28; 12 bases agree with TRBD1. Germline CDR1 and CDR2: MDHEN and SYDVKM. CDR3 size: 16 residues. The J segment lost 4 bases and the V segment lost 8 bases, leaving 10 bases of the junction unmatched. CDR3 nucleotides: TGTGCCAGCGGTGAACGGGGACAGGGGGCTTCAGATACGCAGTATTTT. Translating gives CASGERGQGASDTQYF.

This clonotype was detected only a few times. This chain links TRBV4-2 with TRBJ1-4, with 9 bases that match TRBD1. The germline CDR1 and CDR2 sequences are LGHNA and YNFKEQ. This CDR3 region has 16 residues. With 3 bases clipped from V and 7 bases from J, the junction kept 9 bases outside the gene matches. The CDR3 region has the DNA TGTGCCAGCAGCCAGGATGCGTGGACAGGGGTTGAAAAACTGTTTTTT. This codes for CASSQDAWTGVEKLFF.

The chain recombines TRBV7-6 with TRBJ1-1; no clear D. The germline gives CDR1 SGHVS, CDR2 FNYEAQ. Trimming removed 5 bases at V and 1 base at J, with 8 bases between. This CDR3 spans 13 amino acids. CDR3 DNA sequence: TGTGCCAGCAGCCGTTTAACGAACACTGAAGCTTTCTTT. Its protein product is CASSRLTNTEAFF.

This clonotype was counted many times. As DNA, the CDR3 is TGTGCCAGCAGTACATACAGGGGAGAGAGGGGTGGCTACACCTTC. It yields the protein CASSTYRGERGGYTF. This chain connects TRBV28 to TRBJ1-2; 7 nucleotides match TRBD1. CDR1 and CDR2 from the germline V gene are MDHEN and SYDVKM. The CDR3 runs to 15 residues. The trim removed 5 bases at V and 7 bases at J, leaving 13 bases unmatched.

The J gene is TRBJ2-7, the V gene TRBV2; D call uncertain. Trimming left V 6 bases short and J 4 bases short, with 16 bases between. The CDR3 runs to 14 residues. Germline values: CDR1 SNHLY, CDR2 FYNNEI. The CDR3 sequence is CASSQSRVLYEQYF. DNA for the CDR3: TGTGCCAGCAGCCAGAGTAGGGTTTTGTACGAGCAGTACTTC.

This clonotype was counted many times. V gene TRBV6-4 combines with J gene TRBJ2-1, with 12 positions matching TRBD2. Germline V gene data show CDR1 as MRHNA and CDR2 as SNTAGT. Trimming took 6 bases from V and 7 from J; bases not matched to a gene: 7. The CDR3 totals 15 residues. The CDR3: CASSDLAGGRNEQFF. The CDR3, as DNA: TGTGCCAGCAGCGATCTAGCGGGGGGGAGGAATGAGCAGTTCTTC.

This clonotype was seen many times. This rearrangement joins TRBV7-2 to TRBJ1-5; D is perhaps TRBD1 (5 bases). CDR1 is SGHTA, CDR2 FQGNSA, per germline. The CDR3 contains 15 residues. Trimming took 5 bases from V and 4 from J, leaving 15 bases between them. Here the CDR3 DNA reads TGTGCCAGCAGCCTCGACAGCTGGGGTAATCAGCCCCAGCATTTT. The encoded protein is CASSLDSWGNQPQHF.

J is TRBJ1-2 and V is TRBV7-9; no clear D gene. The germline V gene encodes CDR1 SEHNR and CDR2 FQNEAQ (reference sequence). The CDR3 is 15 residues long. V was shortened by 4 bases and J by 1 base, with 13 bases between the two germline ends. CDR3 DNA: TGTGCCAGCAGCTCTTACCCAGGAGATAACTATGGCTACACCTTC. Its protein product is CASSSYPGDNYGYTF.

The gene calls are TRBV7-2 and TRBJ2-2; TRBD1 or TRBD2 may be the D gene (5 bases each). CDR3 length: 16 amino acids. V lost 2 bases and J 4 bases, leaving 14 bases between the germline ends. The germline V gene has CDR1 SGHTA and CDR2 FQGNSA. The CDR3 DNA follows: TGTGCCAGCAGCTTACCGAACTCGGGGCGCACCGGGGAGCTGTTTTTT. As protein: CASSLPNSGRTGELFF.

The J gene is TRBJ1-5, the V gene TRBV28; D possibly corresponds to TRBD1 (5 bases). Per germline, CDR1 MDHEN and CDR2 SYDVKM. Trimming pared 5 bases from V and 2 bases from J, leaving 10 bases between. The CDR3 contains 14 residues. CDR3: CASSPWDRNQPQHF. For the CDR3, the DNA is TGTGCCAGCAGTCCCTGGGACCGCAATCAGCCCCAGCATTTT.

This clonotype appeared a few times. The J gene is TRBJ2-1, the V gene TRBV5-1, with D possibly TRBD1 on 5 matching bases. Germline-derived CDR1 and CDR2 are SGHRS and YFSETQ. The length of the CDR3 is 17 residues. Trimming took 0 bases from V and 2 from J, leaving 15 bases between them. Here the CDR3 DNA reads TGCGCCAGCAGCTTGGGGGTCGGAAGGACAACCTACAATGAGCAGTTCTTC. Its translation: CASSLGVGRTTYNEQFF.

In its sample, this clonotype was seen a few times. The CDR3 nucleotides read TGCGCCAGCAGCCGGACATTAGTACAGCCCCAGCATTTT. Protein: CASSRTLVQPQHF. The J gene is TRBJ1-5, the V gene TRBV4-1; the D gene is possibly TRBD1 (5 bases). Germline CDR1 MGHRA, CDR2 YSYEKL. V dropped 4 bases and J dropped 7 bases, with 11 bases sitting between them. This CDR3 is 13 amino acids long.

This clonotype was seen many times. The V gene is TRBV12-3 or TRBV12-4, the J gene TRBJ2-5; no clear D. Trimming pared 3 bases from V and 5 bases from J, leaving 13 bases between. The CDR3 is 14 residues long. The CDR3 sequence: CASSLMGVVETQYF. CDR3 nucleotides: TGTGCCAGCAGTTTGATGGGCGTCGTGGAGACCCAGTACTTC.

The chain employs TRBV20-1 and TRBJ1-6, with TRBD1 as a possible D gene (6 bases). With 5 bases removed from V and 9 bases from J, the gap between germline ends came to 17 bases. Germline V gives CDR1 DFQATT, CDR2 SNEGSKA (reference sequence). The CDR3 is 14 residues long. The CDR3 DNA reads TGCAGTGCTCGGGGAGGGGGGCTTGCTTCACCCCTCCACTTT. This translates into CSARGGGLASPLHF.

This chain connects TRBV6-1 to TRBJ1-1, with a weak D call TRBD1 (6 bases). Trimming took 6 bases from V and 1 from J, leaving 12 bases between them. CDR1 and CDR2 (germline): MNHNS, SASEGT. The CDR3 length is 14 residues. The CDR3 reads CASSQGGANTEAFF. As DNA, the CDR3 is TGTGCCAGCAGCCAAGGGGGGGCGAACACTGAAGCTTTCTTT.